A single sample is the source of the 6 T cell receptor beta chains below, sequenced in a study of cytomegalovirus exposure and HLA in healthy donors. In the PCR, 60 Vbeta and 13 Jbeta primers were used. Data came from immunoSEQ multiplex PCR; TCRdb stores just in-frame clones and leaves some out. The sample lists 150,000 to 200,000 clones, 65% to 85% seen once, with 6.3% in the top ten. The sequenced material came from PBMCs. These receptors were obtained from a male donor in good health and CMV-seropositive.

The gene calls are TRBV29-1 and TRBJ2-3, with 13 bases aligning to TRBD2. CDR3 size: 19 residues. The J segment lost 5 bases and the V segment lost 4 bases, leaving 18 bases of the junction unmatched. Germline CDR1 is SQVTM and CDR2 is ANQGSEA. The chain's CDR3 is CSVAGTSGKRGAQGDTQYF. In DNA, the CDR3 is TGCAGCGTTGCGGGGACTAGCGGGAAAAGGGGGGCACAGGGAGATACGCAGTATTTT.

This rearrangement joins TRBV27 to TRBJ2-7; D is unresolved. CDR1 and CDR2 (germline): MNHEY, SMNVEV (reference sequence). The V end lost 10 bases, the J end lost 0 bases, and 13 bases lay between the germline ends. This CDR3 region has 13 residues. The CDR3 is CATGRRYSYEQYF. The CDR3 region has the DNA TGTGCCACCGGCCGGCGGTACTCCTACGAGCAGTACTTC.

The chain couples TRBV30 to TRBJ1-3; D is uncertain. The CDR3 consists of 13 residues. Germline V gene lookup returns CDR1 GTSNPN and CDR2 SVGIG (reference sequence). V was clipped by 4 bases and J by 0 bases, with 7 bases between them. This CDR3 reads CAWIMSSGNTIYF. The CDR3 DNA follows: TGTGCCTGGATTATGTCCTCTGGAAACACCATATATTTT. Looking up the rest from reference TRBV30 and TRBJ1-3 gives the full variable domain: SQTIHQWPATLVQPVGSPLSLECTVEGTSNPNLYWYRQAAGRGLQLLFYSVGIGQISSEVPQNLSASRPQDRQFILSSKKLLLSDSGFYLCAWIMSSGNTIYFGEGSWLTVV.

The chain employs TRBV6-5 and TRBJ1-1; no reliable D call. This CDR3 spans 14 amino acids. Germline CDR1 reads MNHEY; CDR2 reads SVGAGI. Trimming stripped 6 bases from V and 6 bases from J, with 17 bases between. The CDR3 reads CASSRGNPSAEAFF. The CDR3 bases are TGTGCCAGCAGCAGAGGCAACCCCAGCGCTGAAGCTTTCTTT.

This sequence joins TRBV30 and TRBJ2-7; 11 bases are a match to TRBD2. The V and J ends lost 8 bases and 3 bases, in that order; junction bases with no gene match: 12. The CDR3 contains 15 residues. Germline V CDR1 and CDR2: GTSNPN, SVGIG (reference sequence). This CDR3 is CALLPPGTSGYEQYF. The CDR3 nucleotides read TGTGCCCTCCTCCCCCCCGGGACTAGCGGCTACGAGCAGTACTTC.

The chain uses TRBV7-3 and TRBJ1-2; D is uncertain. Looked up from germline, CDR1 is SGHTA and CDR2 is FQGTGA. V was cut by 6 bases and J by 4 bases, with 24 bases left in between. The CDR3 is 17 residues long. DNA for the CDR3: TGTGCCAGCAGGGGTATCCTGACCTCTCCGCGGCTCTATGGCTACACCTTC. It is translated as CASRGILTSPRLYGYTF. Full variable domain (remainder filled in from reference TRBV7-3 and TRBJ1-2): GAGVSQTPSNKVTEKGKYVELRCDPISGHTALYWYRQSLGQGPEFLIYFQGTGAADDSGLPNDRFFAVRPEGSVSTLKIQRTERGDSAVYLCASRGILTSPRLYGYTFGSGTRLTVV.